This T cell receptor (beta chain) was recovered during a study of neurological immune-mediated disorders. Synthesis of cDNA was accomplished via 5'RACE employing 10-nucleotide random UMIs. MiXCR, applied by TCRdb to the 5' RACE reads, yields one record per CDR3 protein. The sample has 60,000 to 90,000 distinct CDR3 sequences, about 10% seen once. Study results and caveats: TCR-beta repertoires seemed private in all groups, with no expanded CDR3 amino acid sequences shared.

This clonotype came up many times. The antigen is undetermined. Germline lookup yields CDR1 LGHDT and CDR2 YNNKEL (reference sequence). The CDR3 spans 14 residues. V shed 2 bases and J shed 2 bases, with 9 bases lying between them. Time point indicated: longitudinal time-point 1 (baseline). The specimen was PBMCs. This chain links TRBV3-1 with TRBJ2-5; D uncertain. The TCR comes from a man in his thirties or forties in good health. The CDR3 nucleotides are TGTGCCAGCAGCCAACTCGCCGAGCAAGAGACCCAGTACTTC. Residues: CASSQLAEQETQYF.